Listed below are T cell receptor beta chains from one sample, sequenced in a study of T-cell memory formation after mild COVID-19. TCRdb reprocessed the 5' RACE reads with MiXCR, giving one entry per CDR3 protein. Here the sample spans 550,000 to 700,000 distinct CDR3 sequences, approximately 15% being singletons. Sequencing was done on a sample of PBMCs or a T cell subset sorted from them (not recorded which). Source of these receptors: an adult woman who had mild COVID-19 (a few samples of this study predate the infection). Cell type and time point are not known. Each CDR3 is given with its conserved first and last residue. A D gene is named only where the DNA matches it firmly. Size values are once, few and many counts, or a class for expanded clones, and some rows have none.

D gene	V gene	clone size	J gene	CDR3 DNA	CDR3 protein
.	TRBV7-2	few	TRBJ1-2	TGTGCCAGCAGCTTAGACTCCCAAGGGAGCCTTAACTATGGCTACACCTTC	CASSLDSQGSLNYGYTF
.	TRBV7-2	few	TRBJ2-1	TGTGCCAGCAGCTTAACGACCGGACTAATCGAGCAGTTCTTC	CASSLTTGLIEQFF
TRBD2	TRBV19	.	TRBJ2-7	TGTGCCAGTACTAGCGGAAGCTCCTACGAGCAGTACTTC	CASTSGSSYEQYF
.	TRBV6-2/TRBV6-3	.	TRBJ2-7	TGTGCCAGCAGTCCGGGATCCAATACCTACTCCTACGAGCAGTACTTC	CASSPGSNTYSYEQYF
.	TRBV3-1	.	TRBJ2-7	TGTGCCAGCAGCCTGAGCTTCGGCACAGGGCGGGAGGAGCAGTACTTC	CASSLSFGTGREEQYF
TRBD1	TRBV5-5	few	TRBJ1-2	TGTGCCAGCAGCACCCGGGACAGGGGTCCCTATGGCTACACCTTC	CASSTRDRGPYGYTF
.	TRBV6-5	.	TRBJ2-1	TGTGCCAGCAACTTACTGGGACCGACCAATGAGCAGTTCTTC	CASNLLGPTNEQFF
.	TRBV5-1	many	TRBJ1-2	TGCGCCAGCAGCTATCAAACAGGGACCAATTATGGCTACACCTTC	CASSYQTGTNYGYTF
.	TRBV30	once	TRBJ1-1	TGTGCCTGGAGTACCGGAACCAACACTGAAGCTTTCTTT	CAWSTGTNTEAFF
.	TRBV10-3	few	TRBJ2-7	TGTGCCATCACAGGGACCCCGTCCTACGAGCAGTACTTC	CAITGTPSYEQYF
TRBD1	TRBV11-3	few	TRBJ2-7	TGTGCCAGCAGCTTCCGGGACAGGGGGCCCTACGAGCAGTACTTC	CASSFRDRGPYEQYF
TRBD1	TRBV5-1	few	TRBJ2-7	TGCGCCAGCAGCCATACAGGGGAACACGAGCAGTACTTC	CASSHTGEHEQYF
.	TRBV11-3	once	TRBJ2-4	TGTGCCAGCAGCTCGGGGGTCCTGGGGGCCAAAAACATCCAGTACTTC	CASSSGVLGAKNIQYF
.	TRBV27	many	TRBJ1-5	TGTGCCAGCAGTCCACGGCCCCCTTATAGCAATCAGCCCCAGCATTTT	CASSPRPPYSNQPQHF
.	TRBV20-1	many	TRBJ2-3	TGCAGTGCTAGCCCCCTGGGGATTTCTAGCACAGATACGCAGTATTTT	CSASPLGISSTDTQYF
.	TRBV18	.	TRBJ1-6	TGTGCCAGCTCACCAAACAGGGCCGGAGTTGCACCCCTCCACTTT	CASSPNRAGVAPLHF
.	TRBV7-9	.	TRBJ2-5	TGTGCCAGCAGCTTCTCCAGGAACCAAGAGACCCAGTACTTC	CASSFSRNQETQYF
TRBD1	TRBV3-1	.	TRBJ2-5	TGTGCCAGCAGCCATCATTTCCGGGACAGGGCTGGAGAGACCCAGTACTTC	CASSHHFRDRAGETQYF
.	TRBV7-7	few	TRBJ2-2	TGTGCTAGCAGTTCGACCGGTGGGGTGGCCGGGGAGCTGTTTTTT	CASSSTGGVAGELFF
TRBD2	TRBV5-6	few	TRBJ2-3	TGTGCCAGCAGCTTAGGACTAGCGGGGGGGCTCGGGACGCAGTATTTT	CASSLGLAGGLGTQYF
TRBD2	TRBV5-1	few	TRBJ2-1	TGCGCCAGCAGCCAGGGCGGGGGTCCCTACAATGAGCAGTTCTTC	CASSQGGGPYNEQFF
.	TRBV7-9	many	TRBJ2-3	TGTGCCAGCAGTTTAGGCAGCACAGATACGCAGTATTTT	CASSLGSTDTQYF
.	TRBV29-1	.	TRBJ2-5	TGCAGCGTTGAAGATGCAGTATGGGAGACCCAGTACTTC	CSVEDAVWETQYF
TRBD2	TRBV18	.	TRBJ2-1	TGTGCCAGCTCACCTGGCAGCGGGGGAGAGAATGAGCAGTTCTTC	CASSPGSGGENEQFF
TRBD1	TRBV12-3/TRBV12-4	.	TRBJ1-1	TGTGCCAGCAGGCCTACCGGAACAGGGGGCACTGAAGCTTTCTTT	CASRPTGTGGTEAFF
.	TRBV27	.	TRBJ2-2	TGTGCCAGCAGTTTCACAGTGGGCCGCCGGATAAACGCCGGGGAGCTGTTTTTT	CASSFTVGRRINAGELFF
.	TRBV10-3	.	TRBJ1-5	TGTGCCATCGGACAGAGCTTAAATCAGCCCCAGCATTTT	CAIGQSLNQPQHF
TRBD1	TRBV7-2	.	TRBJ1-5	TGTGCCAGCAGCACTACCGACAGGGTTCATCAGCCCCAGCATTTT	CASSTTDRVHQPQHF
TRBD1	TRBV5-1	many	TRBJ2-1	TGCGCCAGCAGCTTGCGGGACAGGGGCTACAATGAGCAGTTCTTC	CASSLRDRGYNEQFF
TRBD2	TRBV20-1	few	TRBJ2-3	TGCAGTGCTTCCCCAGGAAGCGGGGGGCGCACAGATACGCAGTATTTT	CSASPGSGGRTDTQYF
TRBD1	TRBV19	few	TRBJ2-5	TGTGCCAGTAGTATGGCGACAGGGATCGGGGCGACCCAGTACTTC	CASSMATGIGATQYF
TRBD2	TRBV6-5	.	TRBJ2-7	TGTGCCAGCAGGGGGACTAGCGGGACGGCGTACGAGCAGTACTTC	CASRGTSGTAYEQYF
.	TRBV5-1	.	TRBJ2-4	TGCGCCAGCAGCTTGGATTACTGGGTTTTGGACAAAAACATTCAGTACTTC	CASSLDYWVLDKNIQYF
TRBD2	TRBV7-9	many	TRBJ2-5	TGTGCCAGCAGCTTAAGCGGGGCGCAAGAGACCCAGTACTTC	CASSLSGAQETQYF
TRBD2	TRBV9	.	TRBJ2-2	TGTGCCAGCAGCGTAGAAAGAAGCGGGAAGAACACCGGGGAGCTGTTTTTT	CASSVERSGKNTGELFF
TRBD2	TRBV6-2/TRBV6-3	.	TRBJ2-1	TGTGCCAGCAGTTACTCCGCGGGAGGGTGGAATGAGCAGTTCTTC	CASSYSAGGWNEQFF
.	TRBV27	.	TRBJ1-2	TGTGCCAGCAGCGGGGGGCCGGGCTATGGCTACACCTTC	CASSGGPGYGYTF
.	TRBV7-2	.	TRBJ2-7	TGTGCCAGCAGCTTTTGGGGCTCTGGGTACGAGCAGTACTTC	CASSFWGSGYEQYF
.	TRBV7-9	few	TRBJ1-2	TGTGCCAGCAGCTCTCATACCGGGCCCCCGGGGGGCTACACCTTC	CASSSHTGPPGGYTF
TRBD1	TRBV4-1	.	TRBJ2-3	TGCGCCAGCTTAGGGCCGACAGGGGCGAGCACAGATAAGCAGTATTTT	CASLGPTGASTDKQYF
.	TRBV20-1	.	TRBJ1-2	TGCAGTGCTAGAGCGGCGAGTTTAGCTAACTATGGCTACACCTTC	CSARAASLANYGYTF
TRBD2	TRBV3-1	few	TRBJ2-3	TGTGCCAGCAGCGCAAGATCTAGCGGGAGCACAGATACGCAGTATTTT	CASSARSSGSTDTQYF
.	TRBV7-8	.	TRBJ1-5	TGTGCCAGCAGCTTAGAGGGAGGCAGCAATCAGCCCCAGCATTTT	CASSLEGGSNQPQHF